Below, one TCR beta chain is given with its context. Germline lookup yields CDR1 PRHDT and CDR2 FYEKMQ (reference sequence). Germline trimming cut 4 bases from V and 2 bases from J; bases unmatched to any gene: 7. This CDR3 region has 18 residues. The authors extracted RNA and reverse transcribed it into cDNA as the sequencing template. Here immunoSEQ multiplex PCR was the method, and the copy in TCRdb shows in-frame clones only, minus some. The profile shows 250,000 or so clones, less than 80% of them singletons. The source of the sample is a study of CD8+ T cells in alopecia areata. The sample was CD4+ T cells sorted from blood, taken at week 0. This chain connects TRBV13 to TRBJ2-1; 14 bases line up with TRBD2. This TCR derives from a human donor with alopecia areata. The CDR3 sequence: CASSSGLAGVKTYNEQFF. The CDR3 DNA is TGTGCCAGCAGCTCGGGACTAGCGGGGGTGAAAACCTACAATGAGCAGTTCTTC.